The T cell receptor beta chain under discussion was sequenced for a study of response to subunit inactivated influenza vaccine. V gave up 6 bases and J gave up 4 bases, with 13 bases separating them. Germline CDR1 ENHRY, CDR2 SYGVKD. This CDR3 contains 13 residues. Only a few counts were recorded for this clonotype. Via MiXCR, TCRdb re-called the RT-PCR reads, giving one row per CDR3 protein. Here the sample spans more than 550,000 distinct CDR3 sequences, about 11% being singletons. These records were also assigned to another study, of T cells expressing NK-cell markers. That paper states: The authors made TCR beta cDNA libraries by 5'RACE template switching. This switching added a universal primer site and UMIs. It was sorted CD3+CD56+NKG2C+, CD3+CD56+NKG2C- and CD3+CD56-NKG2C+ T cells that supplied the TCR beta repertoires. The authors sequenced eight donors, of whom seven were HCMV-seropositive and one was seronegative. In several experiments, sorting was restricted to alpha-beta TCR T cells by an anti-gamma-delta TCR antibody. The study left the HCMV specificity of expanded NKG2C+ T cell clones unresolved.

Material: PBMCs from blood, obtained on the day of vaccination. The V call is TRBV10-3, the J call TRBJ2-7; D call uncertain. The sequence came from a man between 45 and 60 years old who received an inactivated influenza vaccine. CDR3 in amino acids: CAIRVTDSYEQYF. The CDR3, as DNA: TGTGCCATCAGAGTTACAGATTCATACGAGCAGTACTTC.